A single sample gave rise to the 24 T cell receptor beta chains below, sequenced in a study of T cell responses to AZD1222 COVID-19 vaccine. TCRdb keeps only in-frame clones here, not all; method: immunoSEQ multiplex PCR. This table holds some 120,000 clones, around nine tenths found once. The sequenced sample was peripheral blood, obtained on day 0 of AZD1222 vaccination. The receptors here all came from an adult in good health.

The DNA of the CDR3 is TGTGCCAGCAGTTCGGTGGGCTGGGGGGAGCCCCAGCATTTT. This translates into CASSSVGWGEPQHF. This sequence joins TRBV27 and TRBJ1-5, with D possibly TRBD1 on 5 matching bases. CDR1 MNHEY and CDR2 SMNVEV come from the germline V gene (reference sequence). V lost 4 bases, J lost 8 bases, and 15 bases lay in between. The CDR3 covers 14 residues.

The chain recombines TRBV5-1 with TRBJ2-1; the match to TRBD2 covers 9 bases. CDR1 and CDR2 (germline): SGHRS, YFSETQ. V lost 0 bases, J lost 5 bases, and 3 bases stayed unmatched. The CDR3 totals 15 residues. The CDR3 here is CASSLVAGEHNEQFF. The CDR3 DNA reads TGCGCCAGCAGCTTGGTAGCGGGGGAACACAATGAGCAGTTCTTC.

The chain joins TRBV7-8 to TRBJ1-3; 8 positions match TRBD1. The CDR3 runs to 15 residues. The germline V gene encodes CDR1 SGHVS and CDR2 FQNEAQ. V lost 4 bases to trimming and J lost 6 bases; unmatched junction nucleotides: 8. The CDR3 DNA sequence: TGTGCCAGCAGCTCCCAGGGACAGGTGGTAAACACCATATATTTT. This encodes CASSSQGQVVNTIYF.

The rearrangement links TRBV5-4 to TRBJ2-4; D is possibly TRBD2 (6 bases). Germline V gene data show CDR1 as SGHNT and CDR2 as YYREEE (reference sequence). This CDR3 is 16 amino acids long. V dropped 0 bases and J dropped 2 bases, with 12 bases sitting between them. CDR3 protein: CASSLGARDSKNIQYF. CDR3 in DNA: TGTGCCAGCAGCTTGGGAGCCAGGGACTCCAAAAACATTCAGTACTTC.

The CDR3 reads CASSLATTTSGGETQYF. The CDR3 nucleotides are TGCGCCAGCAGCTTGGCGACTACGACTAGCGGGGGGGAGACCCAGTACTTC. The chain recombines TRBV5-1 with TRBJ2-5, with TRBD2 matching over 13 bases. The CDR3 extends over 17 amino acids. V lost 0 bases, J lost 5 bases, and 7 bases stayed unmatched. Germline assignment: CDR1 SGHRS and CDR2 YFSETQ.

This clone appeared a few times. The chain combines TRBV28 with TRBJ2-7; the D gene is possibly TRBD2 (6 bases). The ends were cut back, 6 bases at V and 2 bases at J, with 8 bases in the middle. The germline V gene has CDR1 MDHEN and CDR2 SYDVKM. The CDR3 runs 12 residues. The CDR3 DNA reads as TGTGCCAGCAGCCGCGGGACCTACGAGCAGTACTTC. Translating it yields CASSRGTYEQYF.

The chain carries TRBV7-2 and TRBJ2-3; the D is unclear. The germline V gene encodes CDR1 SGHTA and CDR2 FQGNSA. V was clipped by 0 bases and J by 6 bases, with 1 base between them. The CDR3 sequence is 11 residues long. The CDR3 DNA follows: TGTGCCAGCAGCTTAGCGGATACGCAGTATTTT. The encoded protein is CASSLADTQYF.

Only a few counts were recorded for this clone. The DNA for the CDR3 is TGTGCCAGCAGTCGTGGACTAGCGGCCTTGAATGAGCAGTTCTTC. This gives the protein CASSRGLAALNEQFF. V and J are TRBV6-5 and TRBJ2-1; 10 bases are shared with TRBD2. V lost 5 bases to trimming and J lost 7 bases; unmatched junction nucleotides: 8. The CDR3 consists of 15 residues. Germline V gives CDR1 MNHEY, CDR2 SVGAGI.

In its sample, this clone was seen once. The chain couples TRBV12-3 or TRBV12-4 to TRBJ2-2; D is unclear. CDR3 length: 12 amino acids. Trimming removed 6 bases at V and 1 base at J, with 3 bases between. CDR3 amino acids: CASRLNTGELFF. Written as DNA, the CDR3 is TGTGCCAGCAGGCTGAACACCGGGGAGCTGTTTTTT.

The chain carries TRBV2 and TRBJ2-7; no reliable D call. Germline CDR1 reads SNHLY; CDR2 reads FYNNEI. The CDR3 is 13 residues long. Trimming shortened V by 4 bases and J by 4 bases, and 11 bases separated the two germline ends. CDR3 sequence reads: CASSGFSSYEQYF. CDR3 coding DNA: TGTGCCAGCAGTGGCTTCTCCTCGTACGAGCAGTACTTC.

The V and J genes are TRBV6-6 and TRBJ1-5; 7 bases are a match to TRBD1. The germline CDR1 and CDR2 sequences are MNHNY and SVGAGI (reference sequence). V lost 4 bases to trimming and J lost 1 base; unmatched junction nucleotides: 7. The CDR3 spans 16 residues. CDR3 sequence reads: CASSSTHRGSNQPQHF. The CDR3 DNA sequence: TGTGCCAGCAGTTCGACGCACAGGGGAAGCAATCAGCCCCAGCATTTT.

The chain carries TRBV6-4 and TRBJ2-3; D may correspond to TRBD1 or TRBD2 (5 bases each). The germline V and J ends were trimmed by 4 bases and 3 bases, with 11 bases remaining between them. This CDR3 contains 14 residues. Germline V gene sequence: CDR1 MRHNA, CDR2 SNTAGT. The CDR3, as DNA: TGTGCCAGCAGTGCCGTAGAGGGGACAGATACGCAGTATTTT. Translated, it gives CASSAVEGTDTQYF.

This chain links TRBV18 with TRBJ2-2; D unresolved. Trimming removed 1 base from V and 6 bases from J, with 18 bases in between. This CDR3 is 17 amino acids long. Germline loops: CDR1 KGHSH, CDR2 LQKENI. CDR3 in amino acids: CASSPQPPGLTAGELFF. The CDR3 DNA sequence: TGTGCCAGCTCACCACAACCACCGGGCCTGACGGCCGGGGAGCTGTTTTTT.

V gene TRBV6-5 combines with J gene TRBJ1-1, with a weak D call TRBD1 (6 bases). The V gene lost 6 bases and the J gene lost 5 bases, with 16 bases spanning the gap. CDR3 length equals 14 residues. The germline V gene encodes CDR1 MNHEY and CDR2 SVGAGI. The CDR3 nucleotides read TGTGCCAGCAGCCGAACGGACAGTGATACTGAAGCTTTCTTT. The encoded protein is CASSRTDSDTEAFF.

This clone appeared a single time. The gene calls are TRBV7-3 and TRBJ1-6, with a weak D call TRBD1 (5 bases). The V end lost 2 bases, the J end lost 10 bases, and 18 bases lay between the germline ends. The CDR3 length is 16 residues. Germline V gene lookup returns CDR1 SGHTA and CDR2 FQGTGA. This CDR3 is CASSLGDSISGSPLHF. As DNA, the CDR3 is TGTGCCAGCAGCTTAGGGGACTCAATTAGCGGATCACCCCTCCACTTT.

V usage is TRBV5-8 and J usage is TRBJ2-3; maybe TRBD1 (6 bases). The CDR3 length is 15 residues. Germline CDR1 reads SGHTS; CDR2 reads YDEGEE. The germline V and J ends were trimmed by 1 base and 2 bases, with 11 bases remaining between them. This CDR3 is CASSLRPGATDTQYF. For the CDR3, the DNA is TGTGCCAGCAGCTTGAGGCCAGGGGCCACAGATACGCAGTATTTT.

This clone was observed a few times. The rearrangement joins TRBV18 to TRBJ1-5, with 8 bases lining up with TRBD1. With V trimmed by 3 bases and J by 6 bases, 7 bases remained unmatched. The germline gives CDR1 KGHSH, CDR2 LQKENI. CDR3 size: 15 residues. The CDR3: CASSPTPGGLQPQHF. CDR3 nucleotides: TGTGCCAGCTCACCGACTCCAGGGGGCCTTCAGCCCCAGCATTTT.

The chain links TRBV7-3 to TRBJ2-7; D assignment may be TRBD1 or TRBD2 (5 bases each). CDR1 is SGHTA, CDR2 FQGTGA, per germline. The V end was cut by 4 bases, the J end by 6 bases, with 13 bases between. The length of the CDR3 is 13 residues. In nucleotides, the CDR3 is TGTGCCAGCAGCTCCGGGGCCCTGCGCGAGCAGTACTTC. It is translated as CASSSGALREQYF.

This sequence joins TRBV7-3 and TRBJ1-1; unclear D gene. There are 14 residues in the CDR3. Trimming cost V 6 bases and J 1 base, with 12 bases left between them. In germline, CDR1 is SGHTA, CDR2 FQGTGA. CDR3 in amino acids: CASSLGWRNTEAFF. DNA of the CDR3: TGTGCCAGCAGTTTAGGGTGGAGGAACACTGAAGCTTTCTTT.

This chain links TRBV7-3 with TRBJ2-3, with 10 bases that match TRBD1. The CDR3 is made up of 16 amino acids. Germline V CDR1 and CDR2: SGHTA, FQGTGA. J gave up 3 bases and V 2 bases, and 5 bases lay outside the gene matches. The CDR3 sequence: CASSLGTGAVTDTQYF. Written as DNA, the CDR3 is TGTGCCAGCAGCTTAGGGACAGGGGCCGTGACAGATACGCAGTATTTT.

The chain carries TRBV12-3 or TRBV12-4 and TRBJ2-7, with D perhaps matching TRBD2 (6 bases). V shed 5 bases and J shed 7 bases, with 12 bases lying between them. This CDR3 has 12 residues. CDR3 bases: TGTGCCAGCAGTCCACTGCGGGGAGAGCAGTACTTC. It specifies CASSPLRGEQYF.

The sample holds one count of this clone. The rearrangement joins TRBV9 to TRBJ2-5; D may be TRBD2 (5 bases). The CDR3 contains 15 residues. Germline CDR1 SGDLS, CDR2 YYNGEE. The V end lost 4 bases, the J end lost 5 bases, and 18 bases lay between the germline ends. Here the CDR3 DNA reads TGTGCCAGCAGCCCCTCCCTGGAGGCGGCTGAGACCCAGTACTTC. It yields the protein CASSPSLEAAETQYF.

The CDR3 is CASSNRGENTEAFF. In DNA, the CDR3 is TGTGCCAGTAGTAACAGGGGGGAGAACACTGAAGCTTTCTTT. The chain is built from TRBV19 and TRBJ1-1, with 8 bases aligning to TRBD1. This CDR3 has 14 residues. Germline-derived CDR1 and CDR2 are LNHDA and SQIVND (reference sequence). Trimming removed 4 bases from V and 1 base from J; junction bases left unmatched: 2.

The V gene is TRBV27, the J gene TRBJ2-7; D not certain. The CDR3 length is 14 residues. Germline-derived CDR1 and CDR2 are MNHEY and SMNVEV (reference sequence). V lost 4 bases and J 0 bases, leaving 10 bases between the germline ends. CDR3: CASSSPDRSYEQYF. In nucleotides, the CDR3 is TGTGCCAGCAGTTCCCCCGACCGCTCCTACGAGCAGTACTTC.